The rows below give T cell receptor beta chains drawn from one sample of a study of post-analysis software for immune sequencing data. TCRdb called the PCR reads again in MiXCR, with one record for every CDR3 protein. The table has a few hundred thousand distinct CDR3 sequences, about a third seen once. The sequencing input was blood. The receptors were gathered from a girl aged 10-17 years with multiple sclerosis. Both conserved end residues are part of each CDR3. The order of the fields is clone size, V gene, D gene, J gene, CDR3 DNA, CDR3 protein. A D gene is named only where the DNA matches it firmly. Clone size is stated in some rows and not others, as once, few, many or a class when expanded.

>-|TRBV20-1|-|TRBJ2-2
TGCAGTGCTAGGGGGGGGGCGGACACCGGGGAGCTGTTTTTT
CSARGGADTGELFF
>few|TRBV3-1|-|TRBJ1-1
TGTGCCAGCAGCCAACGCCGAGGGGCGACTGAAGCTTTCTTT
CASSQRRGATEAFF
>-|TRBV20-1|-|TRBJ2-2
TGCAGTGCGGACGCCCAAGGGGTGGGAGGACCGACCACCGGGGAGCTGTTTTTT
CSADAQGVGGPTTGELFF
>-|TRBV18|-|TRBJ2-7
TGTGCCAGCTCACCTGACTATTCCTACGAGCAGTACTTC
CASSPDYSYEQYF
>-|TRBV3-1|-|TRBJ1-2
TGTGCCAGCAGCCAAAGGACATCCCGCGGGGGCTACACCTTC
CASSQRTSRGGYTF
>-|TRBV11-1|TRBD1|TRBJ2-1
TGTGCCAGCAGCTTAGAGGCGACAGGGGCCTACAATGAGCAGTTCTTC
CASSLEATGAYNEQFF
>few|TRBV24-1|TRBD1|TRBJ2-1
TGTGCCACCAGTGATTTGTATGGGACAGGGGTTTATGCTGAGCAGTTCTTC
CATSDLYGTGVYAEQFF
>-|TRBV18|-|TRBJ1-1
TGTGCCAGTTCACCCCCGGGACTCGACACTGAAGCTTTCTTT
CASSPPGLDTEAFF
>-|TRBV12-3/TRBV12-4|-|TRBJ1-5
TGTGCCAGCACCATACAAGGCGCGGAGCCCCAGCATTTT
CASTIQGAEPQHF
>-|TRBV7-3|-|TRBJ2-6
TGTGCCAGCAGCGACGATCCGACATCCTTCTCTGGGGCCAACGTCCTGACTTTC
CASSDDPTSFSGANVLTF
>-|TRBV20-1|-|TRBJ1-2
TGCAGTGCTAGCGAGCGGACACCTAACTATGGCTACACCTTC
CSASERTPNYGYTF
>once|TRBV29-1|TRBD1|TRBJ2-5
TGCAGCGTTGGCCAGGGGGCGAAAGAGACCCAGTACTTC
CSVGQGAKETQYF
>-|TRBV20-1|TRBD1|TRBJ2-3
TGCAGTGCTAGCCCCGACAGGGTCACAGATACGCAGTATTTT
CSASPDRVTDTQYF
>-|TRBV29-1|-|TRBJ2-3
TGCAGCGCCCAGAGAGGGGAGACAGATACGCAGTATTTT
CSAQRGETDTQYF
>-|TRBV28|-|TRBJ2-3
TGTGCCAGCAGTTTAATGGAGGGGGGCCCGGCGGCGCAGTATTTT
CASSLMEGGPAAQYF
>-|TRBV4-2|-|TRBJ2-3
TGTGCCAGCAGCCAGCCCGGGAAACATGATACGCAGTATTTT
CASSQPGKHDTQYF
>-|TRBV7-2|TRBD1|TRBJ2-7
TGTGCCAGCAGCTTAGTTGGTGGGGGGACAGGGGTTATATACGAGCAGTACTTC
CASSLVGGGTGVIYEQYF
>few|TRBV9|TRBD1|TRBJ1-2
TGTGCCAGCAGCGCGCCCGGGACAGGGGTTAACTATGGCTACACCTTC
CASSAPGTGVNYGYTF
>-|TRBV7-2|-|TRBJ1-5
TGTGCCAGCAGCTTAGGCAGCCCCCAGCCCCAGCATTTT
CASSLGSPQPQHF
>few|TRBV5-1|TRBD1|TRBJ1-1
TGCGCCAGCTCCGGACAGGGCCCCACTGAAGCTTTCTTT
CASSGQGPTEAFF
>many|TRBV20-1|TRBD2|TRBJ2-1
TGCAGTGCTAGAGGACTAGCGGGCAATGAGCAGTTCTTC
CSARGLAGNEQFF
>few|TRBV6-5|-|TRBJ2-3
TGTGCCAGCAGTCCTAACGACCCGGTTGCCACAGATACGCAGTATTTT
CASSPNDPVATDTQYF
>few|TRBV10-3|-|TRBJ1-2
TGTGCCATCAGTCGGTCCAGGTACCGCTATGGCTACACCTTC
CAISRSRYRYGYTF
>-|TRBV28|-|TRBJ2-1
TGTGCCAGCAGCTCCACCCCTTCATGGGAGCAGTTCTTC
CASSSTPSWEQFF
>few|TRBV12-3/TRBV12-4|-|TRBJ2-7
TGTGCCAGCAGTTTAGCGCCCCCTCCCGACGAGCAGTACTTC
CASSLAPPPDEQYF
>-|TRBV27|TRBD1|TRBJ1-2
TGTGCCAGCAGTTCGGTCCGGGACAGGGCCTATGGCTACACCTTC
CASSSVRDRAYGYTF
>-|TRBV14|TRBD1|TRBJ2-7
TGTGCCAGCAGCCAAGATTTGTTTGGACAGGGATACTACGAGCAGTACTTC
CASSQDLFGQGYYEQYF
>-|TRBV2|TRBD1|TRBJ1-5
TGTGCCAGCAGTGGGGACAGGGTACCCCTTAGCAATCAGCCCCAGCATTTT
CASSGDRVPLSNQPQHF
>few|TRBV4-1|TRBD2|TRBJ2-5
TGCGCCAGCAGCCGAGCGGGGGGCCGCCAAGAGACCCAGTACTTC
CASSRAGGRQETQYF
>-|TRBV29-1|-|TRBJ1-1
TGCAGCACAGCCGGGGGGGCCCTGGGCACTGAAGCTTTCTTT
CSTAGGALGTEAFF
>-|TRBV7-9|TRBD1|TRBJ1-6
TGTGCCAGCGGACAGGAAAGCTATAATTCACCCCTCCACTTT
CASGQESYNSPLHF
>-|TRBV29-1|TRBD2|TRBJ2-5
TGCAGCGTTGAAGAGGCGGGGGGGAAGGAGACCCAGTACTTC
CSVEEAGGKETQYF
>-|TRBV29-1|-|TRBJ1-2
TGCAGCGTTGAAGGGGCGGGCTATGGCTACACCTTC
CSVEGAGYGYTF
>-|TRBV5-1|TRBD1|TRBJ2-3
TGCGCCAGCAGCTTGGTACAGGGGTCCTTCACAGATACGCAGTATTTT
CASSLVQGSFTDTQYF
>-|TRBV6-6|-|TRBJ2-5
TGTGCCAGCAGACAGGGTAACCAAGAGACCCAGTACTTC
CASRQGNQETQYF
>-|TRBV12-3/TRBV12-4|-|TRBJ1-1
TGTGCCAGCAGCCCCCGGATGTACTCCGAGACAGCGAACACTGAAGCTTTCTTT
CASSPRMYSETANTEAFF
>few|TRBV7-9|TRBD2|TRBJ2-1
TGTGCCAGCAGCCGGGGACTAGCGGGGGATAATGAGCAGTTCTTC
CASSRGLAGDNEQFF
>-|TRBV6-6|TRBD1|TRBJ1-6
TGTGCCAGCAGTTCGGAACAGGGGGGATCACCCCTCCACTTT
CASSSEQGGSPLHF
>few|TRBV7-3|TRBD1|TRBJ2-7
TGTGCCAGCAGCGCAACAGACAGGGGGGGCTCCTACGAGCAGTACTTC
CASSATDRGGSYEQYF
>once|TRBV4-1|TRBD2|TRBJ2-1
TGCACCAGCAGCCAAGTAAATACGGGACTAGACGGAGGTGAGCAGTTCTTC
CTSSQVNTGLDGGEQFF
>few|TRBV4-3|TRBD1|TRBJ2-7
TGCGCCAGCAGCCCGCAATGGGACAGCAGCGAGCAGTACTTC
CASSPQWDSSEQYF